The 30 T cell receptor beta chains given below trace back to one sample, sequenced in a study of T cells expressing NK-cell markers. TCRdb re-called the 5' RACE reads and catalogs CDR3 proteins one per entry, DNA excluded. Found here are about 170,000 distinct CDR3 sequences; the top ten clones hold 20%. Specimen: blood T cells: a sorted CD56 or NKG2C T cell subset, CD4+ or CD8+ T cells, or bulk PBMC T cells (not recorded which). The receptors originated from a man aged 18 to 69 in good health.

This chain joins TRBV5-1 and TRBJ2-1; there is no DNA to check the TCRdb D call of TRBD2. The V gene's germline CDR1 is SGHRS and CDR2 YFSETQ. The CDR3 has 14 amino acids. CDR3 sequence reads: CASSLGTSGGPAFF. Looking up the rest from reference TRBV5-1 and TRBJ2-1 gives the full variable domain: KAGVTQTPRYLIKTRGQQVTLSCSPISGHRSVSWYQQTPGQGLQFLFEYFSETQRNKGNFPGRFSGRQFSNSRSEMNVSTLELGDSALYLCASSLGTSGGPAFFGPGTRLTVL.

This chain connects TRBV27 to TRBJ1-1. The CDR3 is 12 residues long. Germline CDR1 is MNHEY and CDR2 is SMNVEV (reference sequence). The chain's CDR3 is CASSFPAGEAFF.

The CDR3 loop is CASSEIIAGANTGELFF. The V and J genes are TRBV25-1 and TRBJ2-2; TCRdb gives TRBD2 as the D gene, but with no DNA this cannot be confirmed. The CDR3 covers 17 residues. Looked up from germline, CDR1 is MGHDK and CDR2 is SYGVNS.

This chain joins TRBV5-6 and TRBJ2-1; TCRdb reports TRBD2, a call that lacks DNA to check it against. Germline V lookup: CDR1 SGHDT, CDR2 YYEEEE. This CDR3 comprises 15 residues. The CDR3 is CASSSPGGPGNEQFF. Looking up the rest from reference TRBV5-6 and TRBJ2-1 gives the full variable domain: DAGVTQSPTHLIKTRGQQVTLRCSPKSGHDTVSWYQQALGQGPQFIFQYYEEEERQRGNFPDRFSGHQFPNYSSELNVNALLLGDSALYLCASSSPGGPGNEQFFGPGTRLTVL.

The chain couples TRBV11-2 to TRBJ2-1; the TRBD2 assignment by TCRdb is unverifiable without DNA. Germline values: CDR1 SGHAT, CDR2 FQNNGV. CDR3 length: 16 amino acids. The CDR3 is CASSSLSGGAYNEQFF. The complete variable domain, with remaining parts taken from reference TRBV11-2 and TRBJ2-1, reads EAGVAQSPRYKIIEKRQSVAFWCNPISGHATLYWYQQILGQGPKLLIQFQNNGVVDDSQLPKDRFSAERLKGVDSTLKIQPAKLEDSAVYLCASSSLSGGAYNEQFFGPGTRLTVL.

The V gene is TRBV15, the J gene TRBJ1-2; there is no DNA to check the TCRdb D call of TRBD1. Germline-derived CDR1 and CDR2 are LNHNV and YYDKDF (reference sequence). The CDR3 has 12 residues. The CDR3 protein is CATSATGGGYTF.

The chain carries TRBV7-9 and TRBJ2-2; the TCRdb D gene call, TRBD1, has no DNA to confirm it. CDR3 length: 16 residues. Germline V gene sequence: CDR1 SEHNR, CDR2 FQNEAQ (reference sequence). CDR3 in amino acids: CAMKPTGAPNTGELFF. Full variable domain (rest looked up from reference TRBV7-9 and TRBJ2-2): DTGVSQNPRHKITKRGQNVTFRCDPISEHNRLYWYRQTLGQGPEFLTYFQNEAQLEKSRLLSDRFSAERPKGSFSTLEIQRTEQGDSAMYLCAMKPTGAPNTGELFFGEGSRLTVL.

The chain has TRBV27 and TRBJ2-2; without DNA, the TCRdb call of TRBD2 cannot be checked. The CDR3 runs 14 residues. CDR1 and CDR2 from the germline V gene are MNHEY and SMNVEV (reference sequence). Here the CDR3 reads CASSSGLVNGELFF.

The V call is TRBV6-5, the J call TRBJ1-2; TCRdb's assignment of TRBD1 cannot be checked, as there is no DNA. The V gene's germline CDR1 is MNHEY and CDR2 SVGAGI. This CDR3 is 13 amino acids long. This CDR3 is CASISQGDYGYTF.

CDR3 region: CASSYDGGLNTEAFF. The chain couples TRBV6-5 to TRBJ1-1; checking the TCRdb D call of TRBD1 is not possible without DNA. This CDR3 contains 15 residues. Germline CDR1 is MNHEY and CDR2 is SVGAGI.

The chain has TRBV7-9 and TRBJ1-1. Germline CDR1 is SEHNR and CDR2 is FQNEAQ (reference sequence). There are 11 residues in the CDR3. The CDR3 sequence: CASSTGLGAFF.

The CDR3 protein is CASSERTTAVSYEQYF. This chain links TRBV6-1 with TRBJ2-7; TCRdb reports TRBD1, a call that lacks DNA to check it against. The CDR3 is 16 residues long. The germline CDR1 and CDR2 sequences are MNHNS and SASEGT.

The chain recombines TRBV4-1 with TRBJ1-5; TCRdb names TRBD1, which stays unverified in the absence of DNA. The CDR3 totals 16 residues. Germline values: CDR1 MGHRA, CDR2 YSYEKL. The CDR3 here is CASSDFDSWGNQPQHF.

The J gene is TRBJ2-7, the V gene TRBV7-8; TCRdb lists TRBD2, though no DNA is available to test this call. The CDR3 consists of 18 residues. Germline assignment: CDR1 SGHVS and CDR2 FQNEAQ. The chain's CDR3 is CASSLVLAGGPLPYEQYF.

The chain joins TRBV6-1 to TRBJ1-2. The CDR3 spans 14 residues. CDR1 and CDR2 (germline): MNHNS, SASEGT. The CDR3 protein is CASRFLEVNYGYTF.

V gene TRBV12-3 or TRBV12-4 combines with J gene TRBJ2-2; absent DNA, TCRdb's TRBD1 call cannot be checked. This CDR3 is built from 15 residues. This CDR3 is CASSFGQASTGELFF.

The chain has TRBV27 and TRBJ2-3; TCRdb reports TRBD1, a call that lacks DNA to check it against. The CDR3 runs to 15 residues. Germline CDR1 is MNHEY and CDR2 is SMNVEV (reference sequence). The CDR3 loop is CASSFKPGITDTQYF.

The V call is TRBV19, the J call TRBJ2-5; TCRdb indicates TRBD1, and absent DNA this call remains unverified. The length of the CDR3 is 14 residues. CDR1 is LNHDA, CDR2 SQIVND, per germline (reference sequence). The CDR3 sequence: CASSQGVGLETQYF.

The gene calls are TRBV13 and TRBJ2-1; with no DNA, the TCRdb D assignment of TRBD2 cannot be verified. Germline V gene data show CDR1 as PRHDT and CDR2 as FYEKMQ (reference sequence). This CDR3 has 12 residues. CDR3 loop: CASSLSSGEQFF.

This chain links TRBV20-1 with TRBJ2-7; the D gene TCRdb calls, TRBD1, cannot be checked with no DNA. The CDR3 runs 15 residues. Looked up from germline, CDR1 is DFQATT and CDR2 is SNEGSKA (reference sequence). CDR3 residues: CSARGLGQGPYEQYF.

This chain joins TRBV3-1 and TRBJ2-4; the D call of TRBD1 rests on TCRdb alone, since no DNA is present to check it. The CDR3 loop spans 14 amino acids. The germline CDR1 and CDR2 sequences are LGHDT and YNNKEL (reference sequence). The CDR3 here is CASKGTGGENIQYF. Together with reference TRBV3-1 and TRBJ2-4, the CDR3 gives the full variable domain: DTAVSQTPKYLVTQMGNDKSIKCEQNLGHDTMYWYKQDSKKFLKIMFSYNNKELIINETVPNRFSPKSPDKAHLNLHINSLELGDSAVYFCASKGTGGENIQYFGAGTRLSVL.

The chain couples TRBV18 to TRBJ1-4; the TCRdb D gene call, TRBD1, has no DNA to confirm it. Germline assignment: CDR1 KGHSH and CDR2 LQKENI. The CDR3 is 15 amino acids. CDR3 in amino acids: CASSPDRGRHEKLFF.

The J gene is TRBJ2-1, the V gene TRBV9; absent DNA, TCRdb's TRBD2 call cannot be checked. The CDR3 totals 15 residues. Per germline, CDR1 SGDLS and CDR2 YYNGEE. CDR3 loop: CASSGSGTSANEQFF.

CDR3 sequence: CASSQIDRAQDTQYF. The V call is TRBV14, the J call TRBJ2-3; the TCRdb call, TRBD2, lacks DNA for checking. The CDR3 is made up of 15 amino acids. Germline CDR1 is SGHDN and CDR2 is FVKESK.

The chain carries TRBV5-1 and TRBJ2-3. This CDR3 comprises 15 residues. Germline values: CDR1 SGHRS, CDR2 YFSETQ. The CDR3 loop reads CASSLSVPRGDTQYF.

The genes are TRBV6-5 and TRBJ1-1; the D call of TRBD1 rests on TCRdb alone, since no DNA is present to check it. This CDR3 contains 18 residues. Germline V gene lookup returns CDR1 MNHEY and CDR2 SVGAGI. CDR3 residues: CASSYQTGGEGLNTEAFF.

This chain uses TRBV10-3 with TRBJ2-1; TCRdb selects TRBD1, and the lack of DNA leaves this call unchecked. CDR1 is ENHRY and CDR2 is SYGVKD in the germline V gene. The CDR3 contains 15 residues. The CDR3 loop reads CAISETGVGNNEQFF.

This rearrangement joins TRBV7-3 to TRBJ2-7; TCRdb's D call, TRBD1, is unchecked because there is no DNA. Germline loops: CDR1 SGHTA, CDR2 FQGTGA. The CDR3 has 15 residues. The chain's CDR3 is CASSLSPNRGYEQYF.

This chain connects TRBV13 to TRBJ2-7; the TRBD1 assignment by TCRdb is unverifiable without DNA. The CDR3 loop spans 16 amino acids. CDR1 and CDR2 from the germline V gene are PRHDT and FYEKMQ (reference sequence). The CDR3 spells CASTLNLRDGPDEQYF.

This chain connects TRBV5-1 to TRBJ2-7; TCRdb names TRBD1, which stays unverified in the absence of DNA. The V gene's germline CDR1 is SGHRS and CDR2 YFSETQ. The CDR3 runs to 14 residues. This chain's CDR3 is CASSLERGVNEQYF.